Below, 28 T cell receptor beta chains from the same sample are listed, as sequenced in a study of breast tumors, draining lymph nodes, adjacent tissues (dated by TCRdb to about 2016). Lymph node samples came from the axillary draining lymph nodes of breast cancer patients. Library prep was done by multiplex PCR. Sequencing took place on an Illumina HiSeq 2000. In-frame beta chains were kept once TCRdb had trimmed the public reads at Q25 with fastp and called clones with MiXCR. Duplicate CDR3 protein sequences are folded into a single record with the most common DNA and genes. The sample table lists some 120,000 distinct CDR3 sequences, just under 20% of them with a count of one. The ten top clones hold approximately 3.5% of the sample. Sequenced material: axillary lymph node tissue. The receptors shown here come from a female donor with breast cancer. Some clones in this sample may be carry-over from other donors' samples.

This clonotype was seen repeatedly, ten times or more. The CDR3 DNA reads TGTGCCAGCAGCACGACTAGCGGGAGGTTTGGGGGCACAGATACGCAGTATTTT. It is translated as CASSTTSGRFGGTDTQYF. The V and J genes are TRBV7-9 and TRBJ2-3; 13 bases fit TRBD2. This CDR3 is 18 amino acids long. Germline CDR1 SEHNR, CDR2 FQNEAQ (reference sequence). V lost 5 bases, J lost 1 base, and 9 bases stayed unmatched.

This clonotype was observed many times. The CDR3 sequence: CASSYSPDEETQYF. The CDR3 region has the DNA TGTGCCAGCAGTTACTCGCCAGATGAAGAGACCCAGTACTTC. The chain combines TRBV6-7 with TRBJ2-5; D gene ambiguous. TRBV6-7 is designated an ORF whose function remains uncertain. The CDR3 length is 14 residues. The V gene lost 0 bases and the J gene lost 3 bases, with 8 bases spanning the gap.

This clonotype was recorded at least ten times. V usage is TRBV7-6 and J usage is TRBJ2-7; D might be TRBD2 (5 bases). Trimming cost V 0 bases and J 6 bases, with 15 bases left between them. The CDR3 covers 15 residues. Germline V gene data show CDR1 as SGHVS and CDR2 as FNYEAQ. Here the CDR3 DNA reads TGTGCCAGCAGCTTAGCTGGCGGGTTGGACGTCGAGCAGTACTTC. It yields the protein CASSLAGGLDVEQYF.

The sample holds many counts of this clonotype. The chain combines TRBV2 with TRBJ1-5; 7 nucleotides match TRBD1. CDR3 length: 15 amino acids. From germline, CDR1 is SNHLY and CDR2 FYNNEI. With V trimmed by 5 bases and J by 0 bases, 4 bases remained unmatched. DNA for the CDR3: TGTGCCAGCAGTTTGGACAGGTATAGCAATCAGCCCCAGCATTTT. Its translation is CASSLDRYSNQPQHF. Complete variable domain (other parts from reference TRBV2 and TRBJ1-5): EPEVTQTPSHQVTQMGQEVILRCVPISNHLYFYWYRQILGQKVEFLVSFYNNEISEKSEIFDDQFSVERPDGSNFTLKIRSTKLEDSAMYFCASSLDRYSNQPQHFGDGTRLSIL.

This clonotype was recorded a few times. The chain recombines TRBV28 with TRBJ2-3; D is undetermined. The V and J ends lost 8 bases and 6 bases respectively, with 9 bases between them. CDR1 MDHEN and CDR2 SYDVKM come from the germline V gene. The CDR3 covers 11 residues. The CDR3, as DNA: TGTGCCAGCGGATGGATGGATACGCAGTATTTT. Protein product: CASGWMDTQYF.

This clonotype was picked up many times. The chain employs TRBV3-1 and TRBJ2-1; 9 nucleotides align to TRBD2. V gave up 0 bases and J gave up 7 bases; unmatched junction bases: 7. Germline V lookup: CDR1 LGHDT, CDR2 YNNKEL (reference sequence). CDR3 length: 16 residues. CDR3 DNA sequence: TGTGCCAGCAGCCAAGATCGCGGGGGGGCCTGGAATGAGCAGTTCTTC. Protein sequence: CASSQDRGGAWNEQFF.

This clonotype was recorded at least ten times. The V gene is TRBV18, the J gene TRBJ1-6, with 11 positions matching TRBD1. V gave up 3 bases and J gave up 9 bases; unmatched junction bases: 4. Germline CDR1 is KGHSH and CDR2 is LQKENI. The CDR3 loop spans 15 amino acids. The CDR3 region has the DNA TGTGCCAGCTCACCGGGACAGGGGGACAGTTCACCCCTCCACTTT. Translated: CASSPGQGDSSPLHF.

V is TRBV27 and J is TRBJ2-5, with 10 bases matching TRBD2. This CDR3 is built from 16 residues. The junction had 4 bases not matched to a gene; V was cut back by 2 bases and J by 1 base. CDR1 MNHEY and CDR2 SMNVEV come from the germline V gene (reference sequence). The CDR3 nucleotides are TGTGCCAGCAGTTTACGAGCGGGAGGGTTCCAAGAGACCCAGTACTTC. Amino acid sequence: CASSLRAGGFQETQYF.

This clonotype appeared many times. The chain employs TRBV6-1 and TRBJ2-1; D is unclear. The CDR3 has 14 amino acids. Germline V lookup: CDR1 MNHNS, CDR2 SASEGT. V dropped 4 bases and J dropped 7 bases, with 14 bases sitting between them. The CDR3 protein is CASSVLGPLNEQFF. The CDR3 bases are TGTGCCAGCAGTGTATTAGGACCTCTGAATGAGCAGTTCTTC.

This clonotype was picked up a small number of times. The gene calls are TRBV3-1 and TRBJ1-4; TRBD1 aligns across 8 bases. The V segment lost 0 bases and the J segment 5 bases; nucleotides outside the gene matches: 5. Germline lookup yields CDR1 LGHDT and CDR2 YNNKEL (reference sequence). The length of the CDR3 is 16 residues. The CDR3 loop reads CASSQEGAGGNEKLFF. The CDR3 DNA follows: TGTGCCAGCAGCCAAGAGGGAGCAGGGGGCAATGAAAAACTGTTTTTT.

About this clonotype: Since a much larger clone is just one base distant, this may be a read error. This chain uses TRBV27 with TRBJ2-7; 8 bases line up with TRBD2. Per the germline V gene, CDR1 is MNHEY and CDR2 is SMNVEV (reference sequence). This CDR3 contains 14 residues. The chain's CDR3 is CAGSPQRESAEQYF. The CDR3, as DNA: TGTGCCGGCAGTCCCCAGCGGGAGTCGGCCGAGCAGTACTTC.

The sample holds many counts of this clonotype. The chain links TRBV7-9 to TRBJ2-5, with unresolved D. There are 14 residues in the CDR3. The germline gives CDR1 SEHNR, CDR2 FQNEAQ (reference sequence). The V gene lost 2 bases and the J gene lost 5 bases, with 12 bases spanning the gap. The chain's CDR3 is CASSLSVARETQYF. CDR3 coding DNA: TGTGCCAGCAGCTTAAGCGTGGCAAGGGAGACCCAGTACTTC.

In this sample, this clonotype turned up many times. This sequence joins TRBV7-3 and TRBJ2-2; D is undetermined. Trimming stripped 5 bases from V and 2 bases from J, with 18 bases between. The germline CDR1 and CDR2 sequences are SGHTA and FQGTGA. The CDR3 extends over 17 amino acids. CDR3 sequence: CASSLFPGNLNTGELFF. Here the CDR3 DNA reads TGTGCCAGCAGCCTTTTTCCGGGCAACCTAAACACCGGGGAGCTGTTTTTT.

The sample holds many counts of this clonotype. The gene calls are TRBV19 and TRBJ1-5; no clear D. There are 13 residues in the CDR3. Germline CDR1 LNHDA, CDR2 SQIVND (reference sequence). The V end lost 4 bases, the J end lost 2 bases, and 6 bases lay between the germline ends. CDR3 in DNA: TGTGCCAGTAGTAGGTTGGGCAATCAGCCCCAGCATTTT. It specifies CASSRLGNQPQHF.

This clonotype was observed a single time. This may be a read error, as it is one base from a much larger clone. This CDR3 reads CASSPDGTQETQYF. The CDR3 DNA follows: TGTGCCAGCTCACCAGACGGGACTCAAGAGACCCAGTACTTC. This rearrangement joins TRBV18 to TRBJ2-5; TRBD2 might be the D (6 bases). This CDR3 comprises 14 residues. V was pared by 2 bases and J by 2 bases, with 9 bases between. Germline V lookup: CDR1 KGHSH, CDR2 LQKENI.

On this clonotype: One base away lies a much larger clone, so this may be a sequencing read error. The chain joins TRBV9 to TRBJ2-3; 7 bases line up with TRBD2. The CDR3 spans 14 residues. Germline V gives CDR1 SGDLS, CDR2 YYNGEE. The CDR3 sequence: CASSARDYTGTQYF. In DNA, the CDR3 is TGTGCCAGCAGCGCCCGGGACTACACAGGTACGCAGTATTTT. Full variable domain (outside the CDR3, taken from reference TRBV9 and TRBJ2-3): DSGVTQTPKHLITATGQRVTLRCSPRSGDLSVYWYQQSLDQGLQFLIQYYNGEERAKGNILERFSAQQFPDLHSELNLSSLELGDSALYFCASSARDYTGTQYFGPGTRLTVL.

This clonotype occurred many times. The V and J genes are TRBV5-6 and TRBJ2-7; D remains ambiguous. This CDR3 has 14 residues. The V gene lost 4 bases and the J gene lost 1 base, with 12 bases spanning the gap. Germline CDR1 is SGHDT and CDR2 is YYEEEE. CDR3 amino acids: CASSSVADSYEQYF. Written as DNA, the CDR3 is TGTGCCAGCAGCAGTGTGGCAGATTCCTACGAGCAGTACTTC. Looking up the rest from reference TRBV5-6 and TRBJ2-7 gives the full variable domain: DAGVTQSPTHLIKTRGQQVTLRCSPKSGHDTVSWYQQALGQGPQFIFQYYEEEERQRGNFPDRFSGHQFPNYSSELNVNALLLGDSALYLCASSSVADSYEQYFGPGTRLTVT.

The table lists this clonotype with many counts. J is TRBJ2-5 and V is TRBV29-1; a possible D gene is TRBD1 (5 bases). This CDR3 region has 14 residues. V lost 4 bases and J 5 bases, leaving 17 bases between the germline ends. The germline CDR1 and CDR2 sequences are SQVTM and ANQGSEA. This chain's CDR3 is CSVVGPLRLETQYF. In DNA, the CDR3 is TGCAGCGTTGTGGGGCCTCTTAGGTTGGAGACCCAGTACTTC.

This clonotype was counted at least ten times. This chain connects TRBV6-1 to TRBJ2-5; 11 bases line up with TRBD2. Germline CDR1 and CDR2: MNHNS and SASEGT. The junction had 6 bases not matched to a gene; V was cut back by 5 bases and J by 7 bases. The length of the CDR3 is 14 residues. The CDR3 is CASSKLAGAGTQYF. CDR3 coding DNA: TGTGCCAGCAGTAAACTAGCGGGAGCGGGGACCCAGTACTTC.

About this clonotype: The junction does not match germline at one end; this may be a read error. This chain uses TRBV20-1 with TRBJ2-3; D assignment may be TRBD1 or TRBD2 (5 bases each). The CDR3 has 15 residues. The germline gives CDR1 DFQATT, CDR2 SNEGSKA (reference sequence). The CDR3 protein is CSAREGRRPTDTQYF. For the CDR3, the DNA is TGCAGTGCTAGAGAGGGACGGAGACCCACAGATACGCAGTACTTT.

Ten or more counts support this clonotype. The chain couples TRBV27 to TRBJ1-4; 8 bases are shared with TRBD1. The CDR3 loop spans 15 amino acids. V lost 5 bases and J lost 7; bases outside the gene matches: 9. The germline V gene has CDR1 MNHEY and CDR2 SMNVEV (reference sequence). Here the CDR3 DNA reads TGTGCCAGCAGTGTGTGGACAGGGAGGCCTGAAAAACTGTTTTTT. It specifies CASSVWTGRPEKLFF.

A remark on this clonotype: With a much larger clone just one base away, this may be a read error. This chain links TRBV20-1 with TRBJ1-3, with TRBD1 matching over 8 bases. The trim removed 6 bases at V and 3 bases at J, leaving 10 bases unmatched. Germline V gene data show CDR1 as DFQATT and CDR2 as SNEGSKA (reference sequence). CDR3 length equals 15 residues. The CDR3 DNA follows: TGCAGTGCGGACCGGACAGGGATCAATGGAAACACCATATATTTT. It encodes CSADRTGINGNTIYF.

This clonotype was seen repeatedly, ten times or more. The chain employs TRBV7-3 and TRBJ1-2; D might be TRBD1 (5 bases). Per germline, CDR1 SGHTA and CDR2 FQGTGA. This CDR3 has 13 residues. Trimming took off 6 bases at V and 6 bases at J, with 14 bases between the two ends. For the CDR3, the DNA is TGTGCCAGCAGTGGGGGGGGAATGAATGGCTACACCTTC. This encodes CASSGGGMNGYTF.

This clonotype has ten or more counts. The chain links TRBV28 to TRBJ1-2, with 8 bases matching TRBD1. In germline, CDR1 is MDHEN, CDR2 SYDVKM. V dropped 7 bases and J dropped 6; count of bases not matched to a gene: 4. This CDR3 spans 12 amino acids. The DNA of the CDR3 is TGTGCCAGCACTCCGACAGGGGATGGCTACACCTTC. Its protein is CASTPTGDGYTF.

This clonotype turned up a few times. The chain links TRBV6-1 to TRBJ2-3; TRBD2 matches 8 bases. Germline CDR1 reads MNHNS; CDR2 reads SASEGT. CDR3 size: 17 residues. V lost 2 bases, J lost 1 base, and 8 bases stayed unmatched. The CDR3 DNA reads TGTGCCAGCAGTGAAAGGTGGTCGACTAGCGGCACAGATACGCAGTATTTT. Residues: CASSERWSTSGTDTQYF.

This clonotype was observed at least ten times. The chain has TRBV11-2 and TRBJ2-7; D is perhaps TRBD1 (6 bases). V dropped 1 base and J dropped 1 base, with 11 bases sitting between them. The V gene's germline CDR1 is SGHAT and CDR2 FQNNGV. The CDR3 length is 15 residues. CDR3: CASSLGAQGSYEQYF. CDR3 bases: TGTGCCAGCAGCTTAGGAGCCCAGGGGTCCTACGAGCAGTACTTC.

As to this clonotype: A read error may be the cause here, since a much bigger clone is one base away. The chain couples TRBV6-5 to TRBJ1-2; 10 nucleotides match TRBD1. Germline V lookup: CDR1 MNHEY, CDR2 SVGAGI. The CDR3 is made up of 16 amino acids. This chain's CDR3 is CARSYSTGQGTYGYTF. In DNA form, the CDR3 reads TGTGCCCGCAGTTACTCGACGGGACAGGGGACATATGGCTACACCTTC.

This clonotype was counted many times. The chain has TRBV9 and TRBJ2-3; TRBD1 agrees at 9 bases. CDR1 SGDLS and CDR2 YYNGEE come from the germline V gene. After removal of 4 bases from V and 0 bases from J, the junction contained 3 bases not matched to a gene. CDR3 length: 15 amino acids. The CDR3 here is CASSRGQGSTDTQYF. In DNA, the CDR3 is TGTGCCAGCAGCAGGGGACAGGGAAGCACAGATACGCAGTATTTT.